This paragraph reports one T cell receptor (beta chain). Its matching antigen is unknown. Drawing of blood for sampling happened at baseline, at cycle 4 day 1, and at cycle 7 day 1. This entry is derived from a study of OX40 agonist ivuxolimab in advanced cancers. Study-wide background: Anti-PD-1, anti-PD-L1 or anti-CTLA-4 therapy given earlier was allowed, and around 40% had some. Broader study findings: Among patients with partial responses at 0.1-3.0 mg/kg, clonal expansion was among the lowest.

Clones were read by immunoSEQ multiplex PCR, and TCRdb kept only the in-frame ones, dropping some. This table holds about 68,000 clones, approximately 87% found once. Trimming stripped 4 bases from V and 0 bases from J, with 10 bases between. The CDR3 covers 14 residues. Germline CDR1 and CDR2: SGHRS and YFSETQ. Sample: CD4+ or CD8+ T cells sorted from blood, taken in a trial of the OX40 agonist ivuxolimab. The gene calls are TRBV5-1 and TRBJ1-1, with D maybe TRBD1 (6 bases). This receptor was taken from an adult with an advanced solid tumor such as melanoma, head and neck, liver or kidney cancer. The CDR3 spells CASSPTGMNTEAFF. The CDR3 nucleotides are TGCGCCAGCAGCCCGACAGGTATGAACACTGAAGCTTTCTTT.